This TCR beta chain was profiled in a study of graft-versus-host responses after intestinal transplantation (dated by TCRdb to the early 2020s). As for the study more broadly: Recipients received multivisceral, liver-intestinal, or isolated intestinal transplants. All recipients received anti-thymocyte globulin induction followed by maintenance tacrolimus and steroids for around three years. Bulk TCR-beta CDR3 sequencing was used to track graft-versus-host and host-versus-graft alloreactive T cell clones in the graft, circulation and bone marrow after intestinal transplantation. To identify alloreactive clones, pre-transplant mixed lymphocyte reaction products were sequenced and compared with unstimulated pre-transplant donor and recipient T cells. The cohort enrolled some 25 intestinal transplant recipients including one retransplant, and 3 patients lacking pretransplant specimens were excluded. A peak of at least 4% donor T cells among recipient peripheral blood mononuclear cells was the definition used for donor T cell macrochimerism. Rather than being sequenced by the commercial service, samples from a few later patients were sequenced in-house on an Illumina MiSeq and processed with MiXCR. Here is what the overall study found, with its caveats: High GvH to HvG T cell clonal ratios were observed in the allografts of patients with donor T cell macrochimerism. Conclusions were limited by the relatively low number and heterogeneity of intestinal transplant patients. Peak levels of circulating GvH clones were associated with declines in HvG clones early after transplant. GvH clones turned up in recipient bone marrow, with some appearing earlier in ileal mucosa or blood, a pattern consistent with an intestinal mucosal origin.

The CDR1 and CDR2 encoded by the germline V gene are SGHNT and YENEEA. The CDR3 has 13 amino acids, counting the end cysteine and phenylalanine. CDR3 DNA is the only sequence kept; it has 39 bases, read in frame from the first base. V is shortened by 0 bases, J by 5 bases, and the region joining them spans 7 bases. Details on this clone: Its specific antigen is unknown. No base-level quality is on record; no much larger clone is a single base apart.

To prepare the library, the immunoSEQ multiplex PCR assay was applied. High-throughput TCR-beta CDR3 sequencing of genomic DNA from most patients was performed by Adaptive Biotechnologies. The study's own analysis went as follows. TCR sequencing data for over 15 patients were retrieved from Adaptive's ImmunoSEQ software; three other patients were processed with MiXCR and VDJtools. CDR3 nucleotide sequences shared by donor and recipient were removed because the origin of these sequences could not be assigned. To count as alloreactive, a clone needed at least 2-fold expansion over unstimulated cells and a minimum CFSE-low frequency of 0.002% (template counts) or 0.001% (read counts). A clone was considered mappable if detected in the sequenced pre-transplant spleen, lymph node, or MLR CFSE-low populations of the donor or recipient. The cumulative frequency of alloreactive clones was calculated as a percentage of all sequences, weighted by copy number. TCRdb's version of the immuneACCESS table is confined to in-frame rearrangements and falls short of the full clone set. An unresolved V gene accounts for under half of the shortfall where checked; the remainder is of unknown origin. That table gives V, J and clone size, and the DNA gave D and trimming. The sample includes 57,000 or so clones, with around 91% observed a single time. 2.5% to 3% of the sample lies in the top ten.

Blood samples were collected up to 4 times in the first month after transplant and then at least monthly when available. Sequencing was performed on PBMCs, taken roughly 120 days after intestinal transplantation. The clonotype comes from a human patient who received an intestinal transplant, so some T cells may come from the graft donor. The receptor chain draws on TRBV11-3 and TRBJ2-5, with the D segment identity uncertain. The DNA sequence follows: TGTGCCAGCAGCTTAGATCCTCTGGAGACCCAGTACTTC. Translated, it reads CASSLDPLETQYF.